The source of this T cell receptor (beta chain) is a study of blood T cell repertoires in COVID-19. TCRdb keeps only in-frame clones here, not all; method: immunoSEQ multiplex PCR. The sample holds 150,000 to 200,000 clones; almost 85% are singletons and the top ten take approximately 9.9%. Cohorts were assigned according to the clinical history that participants reported. The V and J ends lost 3 bases and 5 bases, in that order; junction bases with no gene match: 9. The germline gives CDR1 SGDLS, CDR2 YYNGEE. The CDR3 sequence is 15 residues long. This clonotype was obtained from a man aged 50 to 59 who had recovered from COVID-19. Sequencing was carried out using PBMCs or T cells enriched from blood (not recorded which). The rearrangement joins TRBV9 to TRBJ2-7; 9 nucleotides match TRBD1. As DNA, the CDR3 is TGTGCCAGCAGCGCCGGGACAGGGAGCATCCACGAGCAGTACTTC. Protein: CASSAGTGSIHEQYF.